This entry features one TCR beta chain sequence. The data are from a study of radiotherapy plus CTLA-4 blockade in lung cancer. Measured with immunoSEQ multiplex PCR; TCRdb has only the in-frame clones, and not every one. The repertoire has some 37,000 clones, about 80% of them found once; the top ten carry 8% to 9%. The sequences come from peripheral blood, collected from a patient treated with radiotherapy plus ipilimumab. The receptor comes from a human donor with non-small cell lung cancer who had stable disease on radiotherapy plus ipilimumab.

This CDR3 reads CASSGSLAGGGETQYF. The CDR3 DNA reads as TGTGCCAGCAGCGGAAGTCTAGCGGGGGGAGGAGAGACCCAGTACTTC. V and J are TRBV11-2 and TRBJ2-5; 11 nucleotides match TRBD2. Germline CDR1 is SGHAT and CDR2 is FQNNGV. The CDR3 consists of 16 residues. Trimming cost V 5 bases and J 4 bases; bases outside gene matches: 9.